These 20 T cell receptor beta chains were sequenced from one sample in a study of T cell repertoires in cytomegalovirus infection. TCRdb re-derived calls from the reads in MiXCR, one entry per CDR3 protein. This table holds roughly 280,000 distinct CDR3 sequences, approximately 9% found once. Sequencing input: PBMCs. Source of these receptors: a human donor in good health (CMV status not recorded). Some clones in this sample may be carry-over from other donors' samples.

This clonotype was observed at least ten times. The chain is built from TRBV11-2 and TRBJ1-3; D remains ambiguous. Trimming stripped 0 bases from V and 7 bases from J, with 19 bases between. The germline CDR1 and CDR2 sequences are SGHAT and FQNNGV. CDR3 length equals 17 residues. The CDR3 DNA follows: TGTGCCAGCAGCTTAGATTTGCCCCTCGGCGCGTACAACACCATATATTTT. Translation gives CASSLDLPLGAYNTIYF.

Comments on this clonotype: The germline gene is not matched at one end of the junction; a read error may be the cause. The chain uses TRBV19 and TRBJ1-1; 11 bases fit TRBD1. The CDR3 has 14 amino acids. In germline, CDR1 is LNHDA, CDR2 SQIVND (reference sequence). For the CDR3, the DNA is TGTGCCAGTACCAGGGACAGGGGGAACGCTGAAGCTTTCTTT. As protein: CASTRDRGNAEAFF.

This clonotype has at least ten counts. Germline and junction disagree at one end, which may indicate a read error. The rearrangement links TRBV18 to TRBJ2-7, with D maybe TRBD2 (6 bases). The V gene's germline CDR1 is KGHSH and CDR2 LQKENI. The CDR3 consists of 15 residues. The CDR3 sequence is CASSQRERASNEQYF. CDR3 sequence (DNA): TGTGCCAGCTCCCAAAGGGAGCGGGCCTCCAACGAGCAGTACTTC.

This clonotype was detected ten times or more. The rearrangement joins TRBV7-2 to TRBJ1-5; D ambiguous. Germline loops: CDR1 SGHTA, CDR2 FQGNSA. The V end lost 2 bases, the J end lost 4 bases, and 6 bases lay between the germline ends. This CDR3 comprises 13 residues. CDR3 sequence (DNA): TGTGCCAGCAGCTTAATAGCTAATCAGCCCCAGCATTTT. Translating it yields CASSLIANQPQHF.

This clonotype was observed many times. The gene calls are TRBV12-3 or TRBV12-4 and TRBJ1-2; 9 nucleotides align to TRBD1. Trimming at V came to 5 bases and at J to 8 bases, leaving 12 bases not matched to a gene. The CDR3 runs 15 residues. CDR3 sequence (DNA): TGTGCCAGCAGTGCCTTAACAGGGGGCAGAGGCGGCTACACCTTC. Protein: CASSALTGGRGGYTF.

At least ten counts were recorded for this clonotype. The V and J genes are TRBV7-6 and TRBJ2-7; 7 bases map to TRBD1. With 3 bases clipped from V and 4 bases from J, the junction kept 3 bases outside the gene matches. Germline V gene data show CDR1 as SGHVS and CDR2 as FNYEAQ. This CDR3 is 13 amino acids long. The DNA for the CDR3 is TGTGCCAGCAGCTTGGCGGACAGGTACGAGCAGTACTTC. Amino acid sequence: CASSLADRYEQYF.

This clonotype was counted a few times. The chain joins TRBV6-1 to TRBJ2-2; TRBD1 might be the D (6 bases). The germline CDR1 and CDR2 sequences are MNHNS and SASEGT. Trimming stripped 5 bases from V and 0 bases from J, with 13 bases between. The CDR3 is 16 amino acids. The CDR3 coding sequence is TGTGCCAGCAGTTCTCCCCAGGGGCCGAACACCGGGGAGCTGTTTTTT. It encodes CASSSPQGPNTGELFF.

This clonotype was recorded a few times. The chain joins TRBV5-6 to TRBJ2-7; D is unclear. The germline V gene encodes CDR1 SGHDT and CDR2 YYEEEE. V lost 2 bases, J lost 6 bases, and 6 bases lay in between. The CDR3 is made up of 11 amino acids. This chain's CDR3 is CASSLKSEQYF. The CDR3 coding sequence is TGTGCCAGCAGCTTAAAGAGCGAGCAGTACTTC.

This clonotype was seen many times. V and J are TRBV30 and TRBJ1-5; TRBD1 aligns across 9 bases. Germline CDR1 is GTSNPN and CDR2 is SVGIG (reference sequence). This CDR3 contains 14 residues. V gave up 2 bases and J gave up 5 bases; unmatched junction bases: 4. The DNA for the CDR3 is TGTGCCTGGAGTTCAGACAGGGGGGATCAGCCCCAGCATTTT. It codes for CAWSSDRGDQPQHF.

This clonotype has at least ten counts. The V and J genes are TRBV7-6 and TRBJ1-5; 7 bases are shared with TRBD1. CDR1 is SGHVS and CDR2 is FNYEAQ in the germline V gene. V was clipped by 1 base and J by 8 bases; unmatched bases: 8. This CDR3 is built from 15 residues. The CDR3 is CASSLGTGAGEPQHF. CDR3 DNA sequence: TGTGCCAGCAGCTTAGGAACAGGGGCAGGTGAGCCCCAGCATTTT. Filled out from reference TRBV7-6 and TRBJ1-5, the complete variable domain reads GAGVSQSPRYKVTKRGQDVALRCDPISGHVSLYWYRQALGQGPEFLTYFNYEAQQDKSGLPNDRFSAERPEGSISTLTIQRTEQRDSAMYRCASSLGTGAGEPQHFGDGTRLSIL.

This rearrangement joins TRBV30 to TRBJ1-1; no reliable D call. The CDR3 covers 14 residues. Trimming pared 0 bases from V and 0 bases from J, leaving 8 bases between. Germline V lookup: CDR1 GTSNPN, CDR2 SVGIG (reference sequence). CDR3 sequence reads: CAWSVGQMNTEAFF. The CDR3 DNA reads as TGTGCCTGGAGTGTAGGGCAGATGAACACTGAAGCTTTCTTT.

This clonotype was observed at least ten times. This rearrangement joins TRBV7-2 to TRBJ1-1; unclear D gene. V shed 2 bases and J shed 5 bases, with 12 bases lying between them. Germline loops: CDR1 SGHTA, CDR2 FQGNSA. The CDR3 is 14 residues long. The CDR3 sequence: CASSLNEGMTEAFF. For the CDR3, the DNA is TGTGCCAGCAGCTTAAACGAAGGGATGACTGAAGCTTTCTTT.

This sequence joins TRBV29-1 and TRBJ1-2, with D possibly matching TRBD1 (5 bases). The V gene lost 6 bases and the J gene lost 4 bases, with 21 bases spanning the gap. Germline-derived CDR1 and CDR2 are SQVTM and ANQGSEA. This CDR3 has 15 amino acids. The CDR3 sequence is CSVRGGNVNSYGYTF. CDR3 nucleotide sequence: TGCAGCGTAAGGGGAGGGAACGTTAATAGCTATGGCTACACCTTC.

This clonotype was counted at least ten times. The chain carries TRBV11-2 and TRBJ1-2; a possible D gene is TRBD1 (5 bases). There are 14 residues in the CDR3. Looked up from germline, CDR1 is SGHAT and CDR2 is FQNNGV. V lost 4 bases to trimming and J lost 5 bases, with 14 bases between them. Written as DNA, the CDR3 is TGTGCCAGCAGCTCGTCCCGGGACGTTTATGGCTACACCTTC. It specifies CASSSSRDVYGYTF.

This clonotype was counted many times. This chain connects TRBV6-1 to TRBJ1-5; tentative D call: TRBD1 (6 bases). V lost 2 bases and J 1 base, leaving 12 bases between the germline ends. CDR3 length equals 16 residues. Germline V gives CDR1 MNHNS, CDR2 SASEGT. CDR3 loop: CASSEQGTRSNQPQHF. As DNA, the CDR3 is TGTGCCAGCAGTGAACAGGGGACCAGGAGCAATCAGCCCCAGCATTTT.

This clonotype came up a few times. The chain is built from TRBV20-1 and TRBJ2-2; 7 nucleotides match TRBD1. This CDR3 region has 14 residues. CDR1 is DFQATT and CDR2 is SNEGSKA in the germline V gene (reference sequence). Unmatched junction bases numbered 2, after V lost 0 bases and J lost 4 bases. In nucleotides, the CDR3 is TGCAGTGCTAGAGATCACAGGGGCACCGGGGAGCTGTTTTTT. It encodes CSARDHRGTGELFF.

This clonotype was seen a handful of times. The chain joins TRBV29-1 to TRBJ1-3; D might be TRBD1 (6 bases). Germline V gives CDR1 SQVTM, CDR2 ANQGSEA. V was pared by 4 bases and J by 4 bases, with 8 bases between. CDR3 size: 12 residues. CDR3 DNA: TGCAGCGTTGGGGACACCGGAAACACCATATATTTT. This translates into CSVGDTGNTIYF.

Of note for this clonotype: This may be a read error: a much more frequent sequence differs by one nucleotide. CDR3: CASGGQPVTYGYTF. The DNA of the CDR3 is TGTGCCAGCGGGGGACAGCCCGTTACATATGGCTACACCTTC. The chain links TRBV28 to TRBJ1-2; 7 bases map to TRBD1. With V trimmed by 8 bases and J by 5 bases, 11 bases remained unmatched. Germline V gene lookup returns CDR1 MDHEN and CDR2 SYDVKM. The CDR3 extends over 14 amino acids.

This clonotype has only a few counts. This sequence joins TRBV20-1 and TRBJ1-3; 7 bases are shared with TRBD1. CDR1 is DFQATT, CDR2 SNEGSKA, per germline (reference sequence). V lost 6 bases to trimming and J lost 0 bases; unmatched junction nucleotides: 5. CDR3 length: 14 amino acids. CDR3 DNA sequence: TGCAGTGCCCGGACAGGAGCCTCTGGAAACACCATATATTTT. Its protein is CSARTGASGNTIYF.

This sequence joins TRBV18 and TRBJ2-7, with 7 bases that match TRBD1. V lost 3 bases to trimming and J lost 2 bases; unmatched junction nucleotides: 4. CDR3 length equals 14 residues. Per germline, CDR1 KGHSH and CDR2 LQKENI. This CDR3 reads CASSPMGQPYEQYF. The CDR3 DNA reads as TGTGCCAGCTCACCTATGGGACAGCCCTACGAGCAGTACTTC.